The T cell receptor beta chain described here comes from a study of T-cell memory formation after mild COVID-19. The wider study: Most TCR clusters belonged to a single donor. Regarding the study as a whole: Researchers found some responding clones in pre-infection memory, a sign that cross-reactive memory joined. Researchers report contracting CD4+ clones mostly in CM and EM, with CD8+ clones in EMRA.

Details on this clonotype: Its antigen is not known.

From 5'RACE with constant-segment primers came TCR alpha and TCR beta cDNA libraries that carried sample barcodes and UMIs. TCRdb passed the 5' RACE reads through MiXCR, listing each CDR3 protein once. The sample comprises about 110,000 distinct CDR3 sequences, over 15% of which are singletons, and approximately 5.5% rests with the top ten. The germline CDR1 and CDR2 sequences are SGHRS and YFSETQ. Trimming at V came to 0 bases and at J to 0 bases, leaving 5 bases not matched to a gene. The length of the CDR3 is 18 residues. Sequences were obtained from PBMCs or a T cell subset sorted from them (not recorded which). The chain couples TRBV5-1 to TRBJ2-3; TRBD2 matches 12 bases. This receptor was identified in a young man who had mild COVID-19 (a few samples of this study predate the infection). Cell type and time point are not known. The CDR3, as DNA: TGCGCCAGCAGCTTGGTACTAGCGGGGGGCCTTAGCACAGATACGCAGTATTTT. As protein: CASSLVLAGGLSTDTQYF. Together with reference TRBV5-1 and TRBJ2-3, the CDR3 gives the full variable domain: KAGVTQTPRYLIKTRGQQVTLSCSPISGHRSVSWYQQTPGQGLQFLFEYFSETQRNKGNFPGRFSGRQFSNSRSEMNVSTLELGDSALYLCASSLVLAGGLSTDTQYFGPGTRLTVL.